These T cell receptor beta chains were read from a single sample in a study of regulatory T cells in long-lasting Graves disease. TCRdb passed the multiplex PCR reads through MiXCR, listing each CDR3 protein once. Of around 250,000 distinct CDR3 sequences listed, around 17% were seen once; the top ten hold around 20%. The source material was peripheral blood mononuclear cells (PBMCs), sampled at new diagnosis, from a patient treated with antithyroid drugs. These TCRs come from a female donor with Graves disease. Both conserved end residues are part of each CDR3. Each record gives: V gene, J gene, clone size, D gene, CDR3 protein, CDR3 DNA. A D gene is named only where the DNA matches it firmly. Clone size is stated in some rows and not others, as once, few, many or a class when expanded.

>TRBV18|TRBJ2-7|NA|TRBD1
CASSPTPGQTSYEQYF
TGTGCCAGCTCTCCAACACCGGGACAGACTTCCTACGAGCAGTACTTC
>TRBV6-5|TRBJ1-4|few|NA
CASRYSPATNEKLFF
TGTGCCAGCAGGTACAGCCCTGCAACTAATGAAAAACTGTTTTTT
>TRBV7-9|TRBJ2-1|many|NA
CASSLAGADEQFF
TGTGCCAGCAGCTTAGCGGGAGCCGATGAGCAGTTCTTC
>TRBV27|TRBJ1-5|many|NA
CASSLGNLKPQHF
TGTGCCAGCAGTTTAGGCAATTTAAAGCCCCAGCATTTT
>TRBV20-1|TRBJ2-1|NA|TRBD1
CSAEQGAVDEQFF
TGCAGTGCCGAACAGGGGGCTGTCGATGAGCAGTTCTTC
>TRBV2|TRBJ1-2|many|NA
CATRQHPNYGYTF
TGTGCCACAAGACAGCATCCTAACTATGGCTACACCTTC
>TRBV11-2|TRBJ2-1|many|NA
CASSLDRASYEQFF
TGTGCCAGCAGCTTAGATCGGGCTAGCTATGAGCAGTTCTTC
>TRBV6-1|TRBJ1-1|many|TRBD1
CASTPDREITTEAFF
TGTGCCAGCACCCCGGACAGGGAGATAACGACTGAAGCTTTCTTT
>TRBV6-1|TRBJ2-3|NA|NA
CASSPTRGRGDTQYF
TGTGCCAGCAGTCCTACACGGGGGCGGGGCGATACGCAGTATTTT
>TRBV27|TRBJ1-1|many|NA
CASSQPPGRGITEAFF
TGTGCCAGCAGTCAACCCCCTGGCAGGGGAATCACTGAAGCTTTCTTT
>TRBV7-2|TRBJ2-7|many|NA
CASSLGRSSGEQYF
TGTGCCAGCAGCCTCGGACGTTCATCCGGAGAGCAGTACTTC
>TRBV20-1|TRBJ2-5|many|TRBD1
CSATVTGIETQYF
TGCAGTGCTACAGTGACAGGGATAGAGACCCAGTACTTC
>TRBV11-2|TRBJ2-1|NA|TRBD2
CASSQRGGVNEQFF
TGTGCCAGCAGCCAGCGGGGGGGGGTAAATGAGCAGTTCTTC
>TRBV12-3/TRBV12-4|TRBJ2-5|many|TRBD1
CASSLRAGGTQYF
TGTGCCAGCAGTTTGAGGGCAGGGGGGACCCAGTACTTC
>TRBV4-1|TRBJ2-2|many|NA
CASSLGDISNTGELFF
TGCGCCAGCAGCCTCGGGGACATTTCGAACACCGGGGAGCTGTTTTTT
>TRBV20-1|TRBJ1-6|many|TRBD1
CSADADRASSYNSPLHF
TGCAGTGCCGACGCGGACAGGGCGAGCTCCTATAATTCACCCCTCCACTTT
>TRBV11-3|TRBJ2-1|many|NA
CASSFGPYNEQFF
TGTGCCAGCAGCTTTGGGCCCTACAATGAGCAGTTCTTC
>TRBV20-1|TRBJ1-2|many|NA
CSARGYTEPGNYGYTF
TGCAGTGCTAGGGGGTACACCGAACCAGGGAACTATGGCTACACCTTC
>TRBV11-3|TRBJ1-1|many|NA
CASRSPQYTEAFF
TGTGCCAGCAGGTCTCCCCAGTACACTGAAGCTTTCTTT
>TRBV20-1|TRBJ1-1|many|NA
CSARDWTGEAFF
TGCAGTGCTAGAGATTGGACCGGAGAAGCTTTCTTT
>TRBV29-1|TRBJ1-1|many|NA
CSVDSGRLNTEAFF
TGCAGCGTTGATTCCGGACGGTTGAACACTGAAGCTTTCTTT
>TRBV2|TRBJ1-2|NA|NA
CASGGTTYGYTF
TGTGCCAGCGGTGGGACTACGTATGGCTACACCTTC
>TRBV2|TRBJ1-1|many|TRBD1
CASNRGRNTEAFF
TGTGCCAGCAACAGGGGAAGGAACACTGAAGCTTTCTTT
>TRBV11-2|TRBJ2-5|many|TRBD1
CASRSDGTGIF
TGTGCCAGCAGATCCGACGGGACAGGGATCTTC
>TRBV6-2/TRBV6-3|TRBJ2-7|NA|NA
CASSYASDKAYF
TGTGCCAGCAGTTACGCTAGCGACAAGGCGTACTTC
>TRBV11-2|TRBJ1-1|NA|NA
CATKIGAWGDTEAFF
TGTGCCACCAAGATCGGCGCGTGGGGAGACACTGAAGCTTTCTTT
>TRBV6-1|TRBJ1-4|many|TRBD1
CASSPDPGTDEKLFF
TGTGCCAGCAGCCCCGACCCCGGGACAGATGAAAAACTGTTTTTT
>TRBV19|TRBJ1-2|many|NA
CASSITGGPNYGYTF
TGTGCCAGTAGCATCACCGGGGGACCTAACTATGGCTACACCTTC
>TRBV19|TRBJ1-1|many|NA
CASSIVDRQNEAFF
TGTGCCAGTAGTATAGTGGATCGACAGAATGAAGCTTTCTTT
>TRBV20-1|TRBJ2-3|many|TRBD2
CSAGTSTNTQYF
TGCAGTGCTGGGACTAGCACGAATACGCAGTATTTT
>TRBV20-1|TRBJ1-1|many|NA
CSARAGSANTEAFF
TGCAGTGCTAGAGCGGGGTCGGCGAACACTGAAGCTTTCTTT